These T cell receptor beta chains were read from a single sample in a study of cytomegalovirus exposure and HLA in healthy donors. Assay: immunoSEQ multiplex PCR; the TCRdb copy retains only in-frame clones and omits some. The table lists approximately 280,000 clones, approximately 86% of them singletons. The specimen sequenced was PBMCs. Source of these receptors: a woman under 30 in good health and CMV-seronegative. CDR3s include the opening cysteine and the closing phenylalanine or tryptophan. The D gene is left open where the match is weak. Clone size is not always given. Where it is, it says once, few, many or a class for expanded clones.

J gene	clone size	V gene	D gene	CDR3 protein	CDR3 DNA
TRBJ2-7	-	TRBV7-6	-	CASSLRQGQHEQYF	TGTGCCAGCAGCTTAAGGCAGGGGCAGCACGAGCAGTACTTC
TRBJ1-2	-	TRBV5-6	TRBD1	CASSLGTGGGYTF	TGTGCCAGCAGCTTAGGAACAGGGGGCGGCTACACCTTC
TRBJ1-1	-	TRBV30	-	CAWSVLRKNTEAFF	TGTGCCTGGAGTGTCCTTCGTAAGAACACTGAAGCTTTCTTT
TRBJ1-1	once	TRBV30	-	CAWNIAQGRTEAFF	TGTGCCTGGAATATCGCGCAGGGCCGGACTGAAGCTTTCTTT
TRBJ2-1	-	TRBV29-1	-	CSVEEDGGVTYNEQFF	TGCAGCGTTGAAGAAGACGGCGGGGTAACCTACAATGAGCAGTTCTTC
TRBJ1-2	-	TRBV28	-	CASSEGANYGYTF	TGTGCCAGCAGTGAGGGGGCTAACTATGGCTACACCTTC
TRBJ2-1	-	TRBV27	-	CASSLTTGYYNEQFF	TGTGCCAGCAGCTTAACTACCGGATATTACAATGAGCAGTTCTTC
TRBJ1-1	-	TRBV27	-	CASSLLLKQLNTEAFF	TGTGCCAGCAGTTTACTTTTGAAACAGTTGAACACTGAAGCTTTCTTT
TRBJ1-5	-	TRBV2	TRBD1	CASSIRDRGHQPQHF	TGTGCCAGCAGTATACGGGACAGGGGACATCAGCCCCAGCATTTT
TRBJ1-3	-	TRBV2	-	CASREQSSGNTIYF	TGTGCCAGCCGGGAACAGAGCTCTGGAAACACCATATATTTT